This T cell receptor beta chain was found in a study of cytomegalovirus exposure and HLA in healthy donors. The PCR employed 60 Vbeta primers together with 13 Jbeta primers. Libraries were prepared by immunoSEQ multiplex PCR; TCRdb keeps only in-frame clonotypes and omits some of them. Of over 60,000 clones listed, approximately 70% are singletons. V shed 2 bases and J shed 3 bases, with 15 bases lying between them. The CDR3 is 15 residues long. Germline values: CDR1 SGHRS, CDR2 YFSETQ. The receptor's source is a male donor in good health and CMV-seropositive. The sequencing input was PBMCs. This chain uses TRBV5-1 with TRBJ2-7; D might be TRBD1 (6 bases). CDR3 nucleotides: TGCGCCAGCAGCTTAGCTCCGGGACAAAACTACGAGCAGTACTTC. Its translation is CASSLAPGQNYEQYF.